The sequence of this T cell receptor beta chain was determined in a study of blood T cell repertoires in COVID-19. Study overall: Researchers got acute and convalescent COVID-19 samples from the United States, Italy and Spain.

Trimming removed 1 base from V and 3 bases from J; junction bases left unmatched: 5. The CDR3 consists of 15 residues. In germline, CDR1 is SGHRS, CDR2 YFSETQ. The assay was immunoSEQ multiplex PCR, and TCRdb's table has in-frame clones only and misses some. The table has around 110,000 clones, 76% seen once. Seattle enrolled patients during active infection and tracked them longitudinally. This receptor was obtained from a man at least 80 years old with COVID-19, enrolled during active disease. The chain recombines TRBV5-1 with TRBJ2-7; 9 bases are a match to TRBD1. The sequencing sample was made of peripheral blood. CDR3 sequence reads: CASSLMLGQGYEQYF. Here the CDR3 DNA reads TGCGCCAGCAGCTTGATGCTGGGACAGGGCTACGAGCAGTACTTC. Combining the CDR3 with reference TRBV5-1 and TRBJ2-7 gives the whole variable domain KAGVTQTPRYLIKTRGQQVTLSCSPISGHRSVSWYQQTPGQGLQFLFEYFSETQRNKGNFPGRFSGRQFSNSRSEMNVSTLELGDSALYLCASSLMLGQGYEQYFGPGTRLTVT.